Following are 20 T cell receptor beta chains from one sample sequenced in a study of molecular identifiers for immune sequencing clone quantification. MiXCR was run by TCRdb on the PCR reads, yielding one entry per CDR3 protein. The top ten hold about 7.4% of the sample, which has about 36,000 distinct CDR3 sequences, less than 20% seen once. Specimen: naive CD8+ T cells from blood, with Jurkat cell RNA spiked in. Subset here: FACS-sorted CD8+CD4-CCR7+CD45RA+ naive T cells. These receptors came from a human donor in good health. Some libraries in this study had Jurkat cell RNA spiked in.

CDR3 in DNA: TGCAGTGCTAGAGATCCGGGACTAGCGGGCCTCCAAGAGACCCAGTACTTC. This codes for CSARDPGLAGLQETQYF. The gene calls are TRBV20-1 and TRBJ2-5, with 12 bases that match TRBD2. CDR3 length equals 17 residues. Trimming cost V 0 bases and J 1 base; bases outside gene matches: 6. CDR1 is DFQATT and CDR2 is SNEGSKA in the germline V gene (reference sequence).

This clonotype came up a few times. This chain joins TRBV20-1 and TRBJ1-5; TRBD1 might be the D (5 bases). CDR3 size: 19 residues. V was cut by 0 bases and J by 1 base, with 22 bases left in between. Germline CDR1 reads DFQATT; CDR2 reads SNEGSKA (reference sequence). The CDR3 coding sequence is TGCAGTGCTAGAGATCCAATTTCGACAGAGATGATAAGCAATCAGCCCCAGCATTTT. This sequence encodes CSARDPISTEMISNQPQHF.

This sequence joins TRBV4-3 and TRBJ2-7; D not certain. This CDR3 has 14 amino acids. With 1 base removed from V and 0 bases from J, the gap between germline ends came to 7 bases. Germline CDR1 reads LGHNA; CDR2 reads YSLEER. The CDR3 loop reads CASSQGRFSYEQYF. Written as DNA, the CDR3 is TGCGCCAGCAGCCAAGGACGGTTCTCCTACGAGCAGTACTTC.

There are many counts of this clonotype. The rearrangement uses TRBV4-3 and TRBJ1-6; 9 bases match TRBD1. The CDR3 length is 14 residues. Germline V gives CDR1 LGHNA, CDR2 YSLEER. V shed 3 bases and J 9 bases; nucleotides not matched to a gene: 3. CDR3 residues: CASSQSDRGSPLHF. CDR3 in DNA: TGCGCCAGCAGCCAGTCGGACAGGGGTTCACCCCTCCACTTT.

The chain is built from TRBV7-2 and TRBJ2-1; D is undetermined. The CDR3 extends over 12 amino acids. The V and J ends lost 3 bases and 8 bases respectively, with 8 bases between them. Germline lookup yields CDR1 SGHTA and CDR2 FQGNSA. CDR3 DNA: TGTGCCAGCAGCTTTCTAGTATATGAGCAGTTCTTC. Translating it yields CASSFLVYEQFF.

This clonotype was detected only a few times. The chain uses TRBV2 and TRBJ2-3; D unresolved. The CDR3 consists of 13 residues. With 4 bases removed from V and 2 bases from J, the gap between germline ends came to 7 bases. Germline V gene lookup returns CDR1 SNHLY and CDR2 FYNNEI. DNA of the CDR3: TGTGCCAGCAGTGTTGTTACCACAGATACGCAGTATTTT. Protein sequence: CASSVVTTDTQYF.

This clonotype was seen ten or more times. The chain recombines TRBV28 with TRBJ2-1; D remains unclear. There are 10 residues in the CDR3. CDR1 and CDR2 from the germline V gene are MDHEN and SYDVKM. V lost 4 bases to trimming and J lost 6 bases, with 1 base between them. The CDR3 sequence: CASSSNEQFF. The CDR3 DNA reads TGTGCCAGCAGTTCCAATGAGCAGTTCTTC.

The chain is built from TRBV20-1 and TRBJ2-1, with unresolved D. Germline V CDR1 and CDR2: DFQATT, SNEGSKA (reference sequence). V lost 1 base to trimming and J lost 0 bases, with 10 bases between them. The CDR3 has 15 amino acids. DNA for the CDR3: TGCAGTGCTAGAGGCGGCCCCAGCTCCTACAATGAGCAGTTCTTC. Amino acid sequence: CSARGGPSSYNEQFF.

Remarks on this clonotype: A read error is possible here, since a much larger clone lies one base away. The CDR3 DNA is TGTGCCAGCAGCTTAGGGCAGAACACTGAAGCTTTCTTT. Translation: CASSLGQNTEAFF. This chain connects TRBV11-2 to TRBJ1-1; D ambiguous. Germline-derived CDR1 and CDR2 are SGHAT and FQNNGV. Trimming stripped 1 base from V and 1 base from J, with 4 bases between. This CDR3 is built from 13 residues.

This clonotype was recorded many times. The CDR3 region is CAISESSGRRWEQYF. The CDR3 DNA is TGTGCCATCAGTGAGTCGAGTGGGAGGAGGTGGGAGCAGTACTTC. The chain has TRBV10-3 and TRBJ2-7, with TRBD2 as a possible D gene (6 bases). CDR1 is ENHRY, CDR2 SYGVKD, per germline. The CDR3 has 15 residues. With 0 bases removed from V and 7 bases from J, the gap between germline ends came to 16 bases.

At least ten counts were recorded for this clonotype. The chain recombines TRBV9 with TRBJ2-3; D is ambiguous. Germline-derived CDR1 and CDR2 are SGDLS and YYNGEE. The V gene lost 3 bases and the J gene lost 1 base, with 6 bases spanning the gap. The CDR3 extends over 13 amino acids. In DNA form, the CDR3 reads TGTGCCAGCAGCGACGGTGGCACAGATACGCAGTATTTT. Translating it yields CASSDGGTDTQYF.

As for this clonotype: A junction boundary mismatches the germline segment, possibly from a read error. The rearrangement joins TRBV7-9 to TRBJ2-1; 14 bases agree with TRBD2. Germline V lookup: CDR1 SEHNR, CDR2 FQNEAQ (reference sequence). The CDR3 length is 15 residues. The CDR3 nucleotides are TGTACCAGCAGTCAGACTAGCGGGAGGGGTAATGAGCAGTTCTTC. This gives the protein CTSSQTSGRGNEQFF.

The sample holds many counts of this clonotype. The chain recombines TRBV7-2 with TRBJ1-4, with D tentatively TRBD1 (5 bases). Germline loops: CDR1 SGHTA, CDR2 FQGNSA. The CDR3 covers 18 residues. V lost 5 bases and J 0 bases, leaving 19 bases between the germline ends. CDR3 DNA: TGTGCCAGCAGCCCGGGACCTGAAGACCTTGCAACTAATGAAAAACTGTTTTTT. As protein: CASSPGPEDLATNEKLFF.

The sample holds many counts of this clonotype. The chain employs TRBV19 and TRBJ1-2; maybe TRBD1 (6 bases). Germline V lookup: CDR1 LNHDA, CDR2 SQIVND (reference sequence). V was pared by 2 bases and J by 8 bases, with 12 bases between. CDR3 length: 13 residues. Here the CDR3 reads CASSILAGAGYTF. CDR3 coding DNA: TGTGCCAGTAGTATATTGGCAGGGGCCGGCTACACCTTC.

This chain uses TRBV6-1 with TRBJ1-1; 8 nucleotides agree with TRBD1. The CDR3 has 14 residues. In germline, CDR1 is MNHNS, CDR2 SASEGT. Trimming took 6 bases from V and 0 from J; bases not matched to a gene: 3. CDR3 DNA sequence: TGTGCCAGCAGGACAGGGGAGGTGAACACTGAAGCTTTCTTT. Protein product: CASRTGEVNTEAFF.

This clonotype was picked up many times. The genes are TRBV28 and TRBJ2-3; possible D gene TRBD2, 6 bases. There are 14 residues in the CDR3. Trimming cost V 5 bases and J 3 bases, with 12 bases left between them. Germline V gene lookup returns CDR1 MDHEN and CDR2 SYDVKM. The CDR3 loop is CASSPEGITDTQYF. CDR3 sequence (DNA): TGTGCCAGCAGTCCGGAGGGTATTACAGATACGCAGTATTTT. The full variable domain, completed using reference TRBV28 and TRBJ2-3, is DVKVTQSSRYLVKRTGEKVFLECVQDMDHENMFWYRQDPGLGLRLIYFSYDVKMKEKGDIPEGYSVSREKKERFSLILESASTNQTSMYLCASSPEGITDTQYFGPGTRLTVL.

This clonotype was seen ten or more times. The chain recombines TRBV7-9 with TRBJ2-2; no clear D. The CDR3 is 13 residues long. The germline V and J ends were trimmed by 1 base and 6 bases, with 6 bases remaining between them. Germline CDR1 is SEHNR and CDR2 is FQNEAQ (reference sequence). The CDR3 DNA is TGTGCCAGCAGCTTAGTCGAAGCCGGGGAGCTGTTTTTT. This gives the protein CASSLVEAGELFF.

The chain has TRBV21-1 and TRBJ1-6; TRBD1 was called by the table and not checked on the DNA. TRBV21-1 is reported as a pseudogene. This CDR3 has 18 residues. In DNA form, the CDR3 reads TGTGCCAGCAACAAAGGTTGCAGGGGGTACATCGATGGTTCACCCCTCCACTTT. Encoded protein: CASNKGCRGYIDGSPLHF.

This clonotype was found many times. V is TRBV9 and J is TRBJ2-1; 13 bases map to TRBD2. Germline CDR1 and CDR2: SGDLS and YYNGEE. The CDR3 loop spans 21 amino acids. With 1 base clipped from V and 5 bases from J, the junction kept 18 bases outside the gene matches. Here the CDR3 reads CASSVTPGQGGTSGTNNEQFF. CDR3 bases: TGTGCCAGCAGCGTAACTCCGGGACAGGGGGGGACTAGCGGGACGAACAATGAGCAGTTCTTC. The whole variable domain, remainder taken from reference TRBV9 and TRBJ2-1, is DSGVTQTPKHLITATGQRVTLRCSPRSGDLSVYWYQQSLDQGLQFLIQYYNGEERAKGNILERFSAQQFPDLHSELNLSSLELGDSALYFCASSVTPGQGGTSGTNNEQFFGPGTRLTVL.

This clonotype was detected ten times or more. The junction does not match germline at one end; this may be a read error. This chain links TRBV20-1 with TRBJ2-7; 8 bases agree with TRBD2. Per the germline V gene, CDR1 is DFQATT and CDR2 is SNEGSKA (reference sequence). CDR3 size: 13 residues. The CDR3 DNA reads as TGCAGTGCCAGAGCGGGAGCCCCCTACGAGCAGTACTTC. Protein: CSARAGAPYEQYF.